These 12 T cell receptor beta chains were sequenced from one sample in a study of cytomegalovirus exposure and HLA in healthy donors. Amplification used 60 Vbeta primers and 13 Jbeta primers. Some clones are missing from TCRdb's copy, which holds only in-frame ones; the method was immunoSEQ multiplex PCR. The listing records fewer than 250,000 clones. Specimen: PBMCs. Receptor source: a woman aged 30 to 39 in good health and CMV-seropositive.

V gene TRBV30 combines with J gene TRBJ1-4; D is possibly TRBD1 (5 bases). This CDR3 is built from 15 residues. Germline V CDR1 and CDR2: GTSNPN, SVGIG (reference sequence). With 0 bases removed from V and 1 base from J, the gap between germline ends came to 9 bases. The CDR3 nucleotides read TGTGCCTGGAGTGTGGGGGGAGGAACTAATGAAAAACTGTTTTTT. Translating it yields CAWSVGGGTNEKLFF.

The chain combines TRBV2 with TRBJ1-2, with 9 bases lining up with TRBD1. The germline CDR1 and CDR2 sequences are SNHLY and FYNNEI. The CDR3 length is 17 residues. V dropped 2 bases and J dropped 3; count of bases not matched to a gene: 10. Here the CDR3 DNA reads TGTGCCAGCAGTGAACTAGTTTGGACAGGGGATTACTATGGCTACACCTTC. Translated: CASSELVWTGDYYGYTF.

The V gene is TRBV2, the J gene TRBJ2-3, with TRBD1 matching over 8 bases. The CDR3 contains 13 residues. In germline, CDR1 is SNHLY, CDR2 FYNNEI. V shed 7 bases and J 0 bases; nucleotides not matched to a gene: 0. CDR3 sequence: CASNRGSTDTQYF. Written as DNA, the CDR3 is TGTGCCAGCAACAGGGGGAGCACAGATACGCAGTATTTT.

The genes are TRBV4-1 and TRBJ2-2, with 7 nucleotides matching TRBD1. The V gene's germline CDR1 is MGHRA and CDR2 YSYEKL. This CDR3 spans 18 amino acids. Trimming removed 2 bases from V and 5 bases from J; junction bases left unmatched: 14. Here the CDR3 DNA reads TGCGCCAGCAGCCAATTCCCTAGGAGACAGGGTGGGACCGGGGAGCTGTTTTTT. It yields the protein CASSQFPRRQGGTGELFF.

The chain employs TRBV10-3 and TRBJ2-7; a weak D match, TRBD2 (6 bases). The germline V gene encodes CDR1 ENHRY and CDR2 SYGVKD. The CDR3 consists of 14 residues. V gave up 7 bases and J gave up 5 bases, with 18 bases separating them. CDR3: CAIKSISGLHEQYF. The CDR3 DNA reads TGTGCCATCAAAAGCATCAGCGGGCTCCACGAGCAGTACTTC.

This rearrangement joins TRBV6-5 to TRBJ1-1; TRBD1 might be the D (5 bases). V dropped 7 bases and J dropped 7 bases, with 10 bases sitting between them. Germline-derived CDR1 and CDR2 are MNHEY and SVGAGI. The CDR3 has 11 residues. The CDR3 DNA sequence: TGTGCCAGCATTGACAGAGATGAAGCTTTCTTT. It translates to CASIDRDEAFF.

The chain links TRBV4-1 to TRBJ1-2; D is unresolved. Germline lookup yields CDR1 MGHRA and CDR2 YSYEKL. V was trimmed by 0 bases and J by 8 bases, leaving 10 bases between them. This CDR3 spans 13 amino acids. Here the CDR3 reads CASSQDRRGGYTF. Here the CDR3 DNA reads TGCGCCAGCAGCCAAGACCGCCGAGGGGGCTACACCTTC.

This sequence joins TRBV5-1 and TRBJ2-5; 13 bases are a match to TRBD2. The germline gives CDR1 SGHRS, CDR2 YFSETQ. This CDR3 has 17 amino acids. V dropped 1 base and J dropped 5; count of bases not matched to a gene: 8. The CDR3 DNA reads TGCGCCAGCAGCTTGACTAGCGGGGGGGCCTCTTTGGAGACCCAGTACTTC. Translation: CASSLTSGGASLETQYF.

This chain joins TRBV7-7 and TRBJ2-2, with a weak D call TRBD1 (6 bases). Germline V gives CDR1 SSHAT, CDR2 FNYEAQ (reference sequence). The CDR3 sequence is 15 residues long. V was trimmed by 9 bases and J by 4 bases, leaving 18 bases between them. The DNA of the CDR3 is TGTGCCAGTGCCGAACTACAGGGATTCACCGGGGAGCTGTTTTTT. As protein: CASAELQGFTGELFF.

V gene TRBV5-1 combines with J gene TRBJ1-1; no clear D gene. Trimming removed 2 bases from V and 1 base from J, with 6 bases in between. The CDR3 is made up of 13 amino acids. Germline V CDR1 and CDR2: SGHRS, YFSETQ. CDR3 DNA: TGCGCCAGCAGCTTTTCCGGGAACACTGAAGCTTTCTTT. Protein: CASSFSGNTEAFF.

This chain joins TRBV4-1 and TRBJ2-1; D ambiguous. The CDR3 spans 10 residues. From germline, CDR1 is MGHRA and CDR2 YSYEKL. V was shortened by 0 bases and J by 15 bases, with 6 bases between the two germline ends. DNA of the CDR3: TGCGCCAGCAGCCAAGATGGGCTGTTCTTC. It specifies CASSQDGLFF.

J is TRBJ2-1 and V is TRBV7-9; D is perhaps TRBD1 (6 bases). Trimming pared 5 bases from V and 6 bases from J, leaving 20 bases between. Germline CDR1 reads SEHNR; CDR2 reads FQNEAQ (reference sequence). The CDR3 is made up of 16 amino acids. This CDR3 is CASSPQGGVIPNEQFF. As DNA, the CDR3 is TGTGCCAGCAGCCCACAGGGCGGTGTGATTCCCAATGAGCAGTTCTTC. Based on the CDR3 plus reference TRBV7-9 and TRBJ2-1, the full variable domain is DTGVSQNPRHKITKRGQNVTFRCDPISEHNRLYWYRQTLGQGPEFLTYFQNEAQLEKSRLLSDRFSAERPKGSFSTLEIQRTEQGDSAMYLCASSPQGGVIPNEQFFGPGTRLTVL.